This T cell receptor beta chain was profiled in a study of response to subunit inactivated influenza vaccine. The CDR3 is 12 amino acids. V was cut by 4 bases and J by 13 bases, with 19 bases left in between. The germline V gene has CDR1 SQVTM and CDR2 ANQGSEA. TCRdb used MiXCR to reprocess the RT-PCR reads, holding one entry per CDR3 protein. The sample yields about 610,000 distinct CDR3 sequences, 12% to 15% seen once. The V and J genes are TRBV29-1 and TRBJ1-1, with D tentatively TRBD1 (6 bases). Sequenced material: PBMCs from blood, taken 12 days after vaccination. The sequence was collected from a middle-aged man who received an inactivated influenza vaccine. The CDR3 coding sequence is TGCAGCGTTGTCGAAGGGGGTGGTTTTGGTTTCTTT. Encoded protein: CSVVEGGGFGFF.